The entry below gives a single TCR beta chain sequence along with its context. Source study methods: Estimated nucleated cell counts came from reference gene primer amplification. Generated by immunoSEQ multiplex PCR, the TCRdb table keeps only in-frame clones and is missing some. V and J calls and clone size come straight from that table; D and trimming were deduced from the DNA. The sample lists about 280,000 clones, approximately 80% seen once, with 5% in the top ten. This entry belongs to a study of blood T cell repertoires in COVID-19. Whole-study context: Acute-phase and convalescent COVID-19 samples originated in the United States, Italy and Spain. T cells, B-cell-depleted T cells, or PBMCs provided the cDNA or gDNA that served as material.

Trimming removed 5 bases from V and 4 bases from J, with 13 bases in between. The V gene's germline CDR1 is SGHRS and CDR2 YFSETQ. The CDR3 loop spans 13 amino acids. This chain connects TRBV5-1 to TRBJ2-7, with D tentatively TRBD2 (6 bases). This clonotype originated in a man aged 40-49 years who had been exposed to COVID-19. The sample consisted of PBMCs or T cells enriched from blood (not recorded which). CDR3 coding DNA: TGCGCCAGCAGGTTTCCCGGGACTTACGAGCAGTACTTC. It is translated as CASRFPGTYEQYF.